A single sample is the source of the 3 T cell receptor beta chains below, sequenced in a study of T cells in women clearing cervical HPV infection. The data were produced by immunoSEQ multiplex PCR, yet TCRdb's version contains in-frame clones alone and is incomplete. Its clone listing holds roughly 30,000 clones. The sample comprised blood buffy coat. These receptors all come from a woman between 18 and 70 years old with a cervical HPV16 infection that either progressed to CIN3+ or cleared (not recorded which).

Regarding this clone: Sequencing ends 3 residues short of the CDR3 end; the germline J gene provides the rest. The chain joins TRBV7-6 to TRBJ2-2; possible D gene TRBD1, 6 bases. V was trimmed by 2 bases and J by 9 bases, leaving 10 bases between them. The CDR3 sequence is 13 residues long. Germline CDR1 reads SGHVS; CDR2 reads FNYEAQ. Partial CDR3 DNA: TGTGCCAGCAGCTTATTGGGGGCGCGGGAG. Translated: CASSLLGARE. The CDR3, in full, reads CASSLLGARELFF.

Remarks on this clone: Sequencing ends 3 residues short of the CDR3 end; the germline J gene provides the rest. The chain recombines TRBV30 with TRBJ2-2; the match to TRBD1 covers 8 bases. Trimming at V came to 7 bases and at J to 5 bases, leaving 6 bases not matched to a gene. The germline V gene encodes CDR1 GTSNPN and CDR2 SVGIG (reference sequence). The CDR3 sequence is 13 residues long. The CDR3 bases that were read are TGTGCCTTTAACAGGGGGTCGACCGGGGAG. Amino acid sequence: CAFNRGSTGE. The entire CDR3 protein reads CAFNRGSTGELFF. Looking up the rest from reference TRBV30 and TRBJ2-2 gives the full variable domain: SQTIHQWPATLVQPVGSPLSLECTVEGTSNPNLYWYRQAAGRGLQLLFYSVGIGQISSEVPQNLSASRPQDRQFILSSKKLLLSDSGFYLCAFNRGSTGELFFGEGSRLTVL.

Remarks on this clone: Read data end 3 residues before the CDR3 end; the end is taken from the germline J gene. The chain employs TRBV19 and TRBJ2-1; D call uncertain. V was shortened by 0 bases and J by 5 bases, with 5 bases between the two germline ends. Germline CDR1 and CDR2: LNHDA and SQIVND (reference sequence). This CDR3 has 13 residues. The part of the CDR3 DNA that was read is TGTGCCAGTAGTATAGACGCTAACAATGAG. It specifies CASSIDANNE. The entire CDR3 sequence reads CASSIDANNEQFF.